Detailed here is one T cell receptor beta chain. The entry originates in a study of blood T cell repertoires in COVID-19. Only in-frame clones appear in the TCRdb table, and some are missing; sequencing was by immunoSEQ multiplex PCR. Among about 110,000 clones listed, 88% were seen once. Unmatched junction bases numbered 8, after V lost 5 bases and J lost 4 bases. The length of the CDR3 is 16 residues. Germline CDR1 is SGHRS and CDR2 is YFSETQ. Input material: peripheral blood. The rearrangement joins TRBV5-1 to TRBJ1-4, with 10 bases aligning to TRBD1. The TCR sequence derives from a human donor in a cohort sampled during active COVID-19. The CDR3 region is CASSTGTGAFNEKLFF. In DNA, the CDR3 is TGCGCCAGCAGTACCGGGACAGGGGCTTTTAATGAAAAACTGTTTTTT.